This T cell receptor (beta chain) came from a study of shared clonotypes between healthy human individuals. The authors ran the assay at deep level. Sequencing used immunoSEQ multiplex PCR; TCRdb keeps in-frame clones, though not all of them. The sample includes a few hundred thousand clones, roughly 95% of them seen just once. In germline, CDR1 is MNHEY, CDR2 SMNVEV (reference sequence). CDR3 length: 14 amino acids. Terminally differentiated effector memory CD45RA+ cells were left out of the naive CD8 fraction, which was CD45RO-negative and positively selected for CCR7. General study findings and limits: Naive subsets typically showed greater estimated richness than memory subsets. Clonotypes shared by all four sorted-subset donors had higher generation probabilities than non-shared clonotypes.

With regard to this clone: What it recognizes is unknown.

This chain connects TRBV27 to TRBJ2-5; D not certain. The assigned J gene may be wrong: the sequence end matches TRBJ2-7 better. The sequencing input was naive CD8+ T cells sorted from blood. This TCR came from a woman aged 30 to 39 in good health. The CDR3 nucleotides are TGTGCCAGCAGCCCCACCGCAGCAGCCTACGAGCAGTACTTC. This gives the protein CASSPTAAAYEQYF.